This TCR beta chain originates from a study of CD4 T cell repertoires in COVID-19. Study information: Other coronavirus spike proteins restimulated relabeled CFSE-low cells expanded with IL-2 for 10 days. Overall study findings and caveats: Several top expanded SARS-CoV-2-reactive clonotypes were shared by two or three memory subsets. In SARS-CoV and/or HKU1 spike cultures, between roughly 7 and 25% of SARS-CoV-2 clonotypes reappeared.

Clones were read by immunoSEQ multiplex PCR, and TCRdb kept only the in-frame ones, dropping some. The table has tens of thousands of clones, 80% to 90% seen once; the top ten hold roughly 0.58%. No culture step preceded sequencing of the ex vivo isolated memory T cells. About this clone: Its target is not known.

This clonotype was sampled from a human donor who had COVID-19. Sequenced here: central memory CD4+ T cells from blood, sampled before the COVID-19 pandemic.

The CDR3, as DNA: TGTGCCAGCAGCCAGGACAGGGCCCAAGAGACCCAGTACTTC. Its protein is CASSQDRAQETQYF. V is TRBV4-2 and J is TRBJ2-5; TRBD1 agrees at 8 bases. Per germline, CDR1 LGHNA and CDR2 YNFKEQ. The CDR3 extends over 14 amino acids. The junction had 1 base not matched to a gene; V was cut back by 3 bases and J by 1 base.